Listed below are T cell receptor beta chains from one sample, sequenced in a study of T cell repertoires in cytomegalovirus infection. TCRdb re-analysed the reads in MiXCR, keeping a single row per CDR3 protein. This sample has 200,000 or so distinct CDR3 sequences, with 38% found just once. Antigen specificity for these receptors is unknown. The sample was CD8+ T cells from cultured PBMCs, taken from culture after CMV antigen stimulation. The source is a human donor in good health (CMV status not recorded). Some clones in this sample may be carry-over from other donors' samples. The conserved cysteine and the conserved F or W are not part of the CDR3 here. Clone size, where shown, is once, few, many, or a class for clones that have expanded.

size: medium-sized
J: TRBJ1-2
V: TRBV7-2
CDR3: ASRDPGVWGYT

size: NA
J: TRBJ1-5
V: TRBV19
CDR3: ASTPGYSNQPQH

size: NA
J: TRBJ1-5
V: TRBV27
CDR3: ASSEQGRNQPQH

size: NA
J: TRBJ1-1
V: TRBV27
CDR3: ASSLVREGGTEAF

size: NA
J: TRBJ1-1
V: TRBV19
CDR3: ASTPNSENTEAF

size: few
J: TRBJ1-2
V: TRBV7-9
CDR3: ASSSTGLYYGYT

size: NA
J: TRBJ2-1
V: TRBV20-1
CDR3: SARDPAGLAGGNYNEQF

size: NA
J: TRBJ1-1
V: TRBV12-3/TRBV12-4
CDR3: ASGLLGTEAF

size: once
J: TRBJ1-2
V: TRBV7-2
CDR3: ASFRGEGAYYGYT

size: NA
J: TRBJ2-5
V: TRBV6-5
CDR3: ASSYSDGLEAQY

size: NA
J: TRBJ2-7
V: TRBV9
CDR3: ASSASPSGSLYEQY

size: NA
J: TRBJ2-1
V: TRBV25-1
CDR3: ASSETGVGGNEQF

size: NA
J: TRBJ2-7
V: TRBV6-1
CDR3: ASRSPGQNIHEQY

size: NA
J: TRBJ2-7
V: TRBV7-9
CDR3: ASSLPISGPVYEQY

size: NA
J: TRBJ1-2
V: TRBV6-6
CDR3: ASSYSSGKGYT

size: once
J: TRBJ1-5
V: TRBV19
CDR3: ASSIEGYNQPQH

size: NA
J: TRBJ2-5
V: TRBV12-3/TRBV12-4
CDR3: ASSPTGLASETQY

size: NA
J: TRBJ2-7
V: TRBV29-1
CDR3: SVGSSQGEVTYEQY

size: NA
J: TRBJ1-2
V: TRBV7-9
CDR3: ASSGSDRDNNYGYT

size: NA
J: TRBJ1-2
V: TRBV7-6
CDR3: ASSQDRSGYGYT

size: few
J: TRBJ2-7
V: TRBV11-2
CDR3: ASSDTRGGYEQY

size: NA
J: TRBJ2-7
V: TRBV28
CDR3: ASSLEHTSSYEQY

size: NA
J: TRBJ2-2
V: TRBV6-1
CDR3: ASSPQYTGELF

size: NA
J: TRBJ2-7
V: TRBV12-3/TRBV12-4
CDR3: ASSGGQGNEQY

size: few
J: TRBJ1-5
V: TRBV20-1
CDR3: SATPGRETAGRGQPQH

size: few
J: TRBJ2-2
V: TRBV12-3/TRBV12-4
CDR3: ASSLLRTRGTGELF

size: few
J: TRBJ2-7
V: TRBV20-1
CDR3: SAREEIYGQGWEQY

size: few
J: TRBJ2-5
V: TRBV11-2
CDR3: ASSLQLAGSETQY

size: many
J: TRBJ1-1
V: TRBV12-3/TRBV12-4
CDR3: ASSLSGEWMNTEAF

size: NA
J: TRBJ2-1
V: TRBV7-3
CDR3: ASSLSLRGTRDEQF

size: many
J: TRBJ2-6
V: TRBV13
CDR3: ASSSGQGLSGANVLT

size: NA
J: TRBJ2-5
V: TRBV6-6
CDR3: ASSYSPSGAETQY

size: NA
J: TRBJ1-2
V: TRBV27
CDR3: ASSFPGSGGYT

size: NA
J: TRBJ1-4
V: TRBV28
CDR3: ASSSYRTGRENEKLF

size: once
J: TRBJ1-4
V: TRBV6-5
CDR3: ASSYQGAGEKLF

size: NA
J: TRBJ2-3
V: TRBV11-2
CDR3: ASSLVRGTDTQY

size: few
J: TRBJ2-2
V: TRBV6-8
CDR3: ASSYHRANTGELF

size: once
J: TRBJ2-1
V: TRBV5-6
CDR3: ASSGGRVQF

size: few
J: TRBJ1-6
V: TRBV7-2
CDR3: ASSSRQGLGVTYNSPLH

size: NA
J: TRBJ2-2
V: TRBV6-4
CDR3: ASSDDSQGWNTGELF

size: few
J: TRBJ2-7
V: TRBV29-1
CDR3: SVEVQGPYEQY

size: NA
J: TRBJ2-3
V: TRBV7-4
CDR3: ASSRTGESVYTQY

size: NA
J: TRBJ2-3
V: TRBV6-8
CDR3: ASSYSRQIDTQY

size: NA
J: TRBJ1-3
V: TRBV10-3
CDR3: AISDSRGGNTIY

size: few
J: TRBJ2-1
V: TRBV19
CDR3: ASSMGTGNEQF